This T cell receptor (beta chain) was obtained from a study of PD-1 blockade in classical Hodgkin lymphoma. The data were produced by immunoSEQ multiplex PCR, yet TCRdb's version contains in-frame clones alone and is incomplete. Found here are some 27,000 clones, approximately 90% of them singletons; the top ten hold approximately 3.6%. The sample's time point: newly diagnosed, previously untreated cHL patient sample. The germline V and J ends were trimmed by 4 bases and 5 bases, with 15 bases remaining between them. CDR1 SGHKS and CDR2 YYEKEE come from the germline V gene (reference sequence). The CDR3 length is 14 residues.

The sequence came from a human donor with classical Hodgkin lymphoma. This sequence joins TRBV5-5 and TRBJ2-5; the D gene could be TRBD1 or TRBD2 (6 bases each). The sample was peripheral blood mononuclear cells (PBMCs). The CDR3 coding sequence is TGTGCCAGCAGCATCTTAGGGGGGATCGAGACCCAGTACTTC. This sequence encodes CASSILGGIETQYF.